The entry below describes one TCR beta chain. The antigen is undetermined. TCRdb's table, derived via immunoSEQ multiplex PCR, lists solely in-frame clones and lacks some. The sample gives 43,000 or so clones, roughly four fifths of which show up once; about 2.7% is in the top ten. This entry is derived from a study of OX40 agonist ivuxolimab in advanced cancers. Study in general: The dose-escalation group included hepatocellular carcinoma, melanoma, renal cell carcinoma and head and neck cancer. One hepatocellular carcinoma and a couple of cutaneous melanoma patients partially responded. A history of anti-PD-1, anti-PD-L1 or anti-CTLA-4 therapy was acceptable, and approximately 39% had some.

Findings of the study overall: Expanded clones were, on average, more numerous among CD8+ T cells than CD4+.

The CDR3 is 14 amino acids. V was shortened by 4 bases and J by 1 base, with 10 bases between the two germline ends. Germline CDR1 and CDR2: MNHNS and SASEGT. The sequence was collected from an adult with an advanced solid tumor such as melanoma, head and neck, liver or kidney cancer. This specimen consisted of CD4+ or CD8+ T cells sorted from blood, obtained in a trial of the OX40 agonist ivuxolimab. The gene calls are TRBV6-1 and TRBJ1-1; D is perhaps TRBD1 (6 bases). The CDR3, as DNA: TGTGCCAGCAGTGTAGGGGGAGGGAACACTGAAGCTTTCTTT. It yields the protein CASSVGGGNTEAFF.